This T cell receptor beta chain was recovered during a study of cytomegalovirus exposure and HLA in healthy donors. Study-wide findings and caveats: It was about 150 TCR beta chains that were listed as cytomegalovirus-associated.

Trimming cost V 10 bases and J 3 bases, with 14 bases left between them. The CDR3 totals 13 residues. Germline V gene data show CDR1 as SNHLY and CDR2 as FYNNEI. This clone was picked up a small number of times. What it binds is not known. Method: immunoSEQ multiplex PCR; TCRdb's copy keeps in-frame clones and lacks some. The table shows some 170,000 clones, with about four fifths occurring only once. The rearrangement joins TRBV2 to TRBJ2-3; D may be TRBD2 (5 bases). The source is a man aged 30-40 years in good health and CMV-seropositive. What was sequenced was PBMCs. The CDR3 DNA follows: TGTGCCACTAACGGGGTGGGTACAGATACGCAGTATTTT. Amino acid sequence: CATNGVGTDTQYF.